The 20 T cell receptor beta chains below all came from one sample that was sequenced in a study of T cells in Graves' hyperthyroidism and ophthalmopathy. Amplified TCR beta CDR3 regions derived from RNA transcripts. The study used the HTBI primer set for a first-round RT-PCR of the TCR CDR3. TCRdb reanalysed the multiplex PCR reads using MiXCR and keeps one entry per CDR3 protein. This sample has 300,000 or so distinct CDR3 sequences, with roughly 15% found just once. The material sequenced was blood. The receptors derive from a man aged 30-40 years with Graves' hyperthyroidism.

The chain carries TRBV29-1 and TRBJ2-5, with 9 bases identical to TRBD2. The germline gives CDR1 SQVTM, CDR2 ANQGSEA. With 8 bases clipped from V and 6 bases from J, the junction kept 13 bases outside the gene matches. CDR3 length: 14 amino acids. This CDR3 is CSTSTSGGRKTQYF. Written as DNA, the CDR3 is TGCAGCACCTCGACTAGCGGAGGCCGGAAGACCCAGTACTTC.

Concerning this clonotype: Possible read error: a much larger clone is one base away. V gene TRBV5-1 combines with J gene TRBJ1-1; D gene unclear. This CDR3 is 13 amino acids long. Looked up from germline, CDR1 is SGHRS and CDR2 is YFSETQ. CDR3 bases: TGCGCCAGCAGCTTTGAGTTGAACACTGAAGGTTTCTTT. It is translated as CASSFELNTEGFF.

The sample holds many counts of this clonotype. The gene calls are TRBV12-3 or TRBV12-4 and TRBJ1-2; D possibly corresponds to TRBD1 (6 bases). This CDR3 comprises 14 residues. Trimming shortened V by 6 bases and J by 6 bases, and 17 bases separated the two germline ends. For the CDR3, the DNA is TGTGCCAGCAGCATACAGGGTTGGGTTGATGGCTACACCTTC. As protein: CASSIQGWVDGYTF.

This clonotype occurred many times. This chain connects TRBV12-3 or TRBV12-4 to TRBJ1-1; D is uncertain. The V and J ends lost 3 bases and 7 bases respectively, with 12 bases between them. The CDR3 is 13 residues long. The CDR3 region is CASSFGGIGEAFF. In nucleotides, the CDR3 is TGTGCCAGCAGTTTTGGCGGGATCGGTGAAGCTTTCTTT.

At least ten counts were recorded for this clonotype. The rearrangement uses TRBV3-1 and TRBJ2-2, with D perhaps TRBD1 (6 bases). Germline assignment: CDR1 LGHDT and CDR2 YNNKEL (reference sequence). V shed 8 bases and J shed 6 bases, with 13 bases lying between them. The CDR3 contains 13 residues. The CDR3 reads CASVLGAAGELFF. The CDR3, as DNA: TGTGCCAGCGTCCTGGGGGCGGCCGGGGAGCTGTTTTTT.

This clonotype was observed many times. The V and J genes are TRBV30 and TRBJ2-2; D ambiguous. V was clipped by 1 base and J by 4 bases, with 7 bases between them. The germline gives CDR1 GTSNPN, CDR2 SVGIG (reference sequence). The CDR3 is 13 residues long. The CDR3 loop is CAWSAGVTGELFF. The CDR3 DNA reads TGTGCCTGGAGTGCCGGAGTCACCGGGGAGCTGTTTTTT.

Ten or more counts support this clonotype. The chain has TRBV7-2 and TRBJ1-4; D uncertain. This CDR3 is built from 16 residues. Trimming cost V 4 bases and J 0 bases, with 12 bases left between them. Germline V CDR1 and CDR2: SGHTA, FQGNSA. CDR3: CASSSMSGATNEKLFF. In DNA, the CDR3 is TGTGCCAGCAGCTCCATGAGTGGGGCAACTAATGAAAAACTGTTTTTT.

The chain couples TRBV5-1 to TRBJ2-5; 9 nucleotides line up with TRBD2. J was trimmed by 4 bases and V by 5 bases; bases with no gene match: 9. CDR1 is SGHRS and CDR2 is YFSETQ in the germline V gene. The CDR3 runs to 15 residues. The CDR3 DNA sequence: TGCGCCAGCAGGATGCTAGCGGGGACGGGAGAGACCCAGTACTTC. It yields the protein CASRMLAGTGETQYF.

V and J are TRBV5-8 and TRBJ2-3; D is uncertain. Germline V gene sequence: CDR1 SGHTS, CDR2 YDEGEE. V was pared by 0 bases and J by 0 bases, with 11 bases between. This CDR3 contains 16 residues. The CDR3 DNA sequence: TGTGCCAGCAGCTTGGGAGTACCACATAGCACAGATACGCAGTATTTT. Protein: CASSLGVPHSTDTQYF.

Note on this clonotype: The junction does not match germline at one end; this may be a read error. The rearrangement links TRBV6-6 to TRBJ1-2; the D is unclear. From germline, CDR1 is MNHNY and CDR2 SVGAGI (reference sequence). The length of the CDR3 is 13 residues. CDR3 protein: CASTYSENYGYTF. The CDR3 DNA reads as TGTGCCAGCACTTACTCAGAAAACTATGGCTACACCTTC.

This sequence joins TRBV13 and TRBJ2-1; the match to TRBD2 covers 11 bases. V lost 7 bases, J lost 7 bases, and 15 bases stayed unmatched. From germline, CDR1 is PRHDT and CDR2 FYEKMQ (reference sequence). This CDR3 has 17 amino acids. CDR3 in amino acids: CASNEASGLAGGNEQFF. The CDR3 DNA reads TGTGCCAGCAACGAGGCGAGCGGCCTAGCGGGAGGTAATGAGCAGTTCTTC.

V and J are TRBV5-8 and TRBJ2-7; possible D gene TRBD2, 5 bases. Per the germline V gene, CDR1 is SGHTS and CDR2 is YDEGEE. Trimming removed 4 bases from V and 5 bases from J, with 22 bases in between. The CDR3 extends over 16 amino acids. The CDR3 region has the DNA TGTGCCAGCAGCGATGGTTGGGCGCGGGCGGTGGACGAGCAGTACTTC. Translation gives CASSDGWARAVDEQYF.

This clonotype was observed a few times. V is TRBV7-3 and J is TRBJ2-1, with 10 bases fitting TRBD2. CDR3 length: 16 amino acids. Trimming took 5 bases from V and 3 from J; bases not matched to a gene: 7. Germline V gives CDR1 SGHTA, CDR2 FQGTGA. For the CDR3, the DNA is TGTGCCAGCAGCCGCCTAGCGGGAGACGACTACAATGAGCAGTTCTTC. Its protein product is CASSRLAGDDYNEQFF.

This clonotype was observed many times. The chain uses TRBV6-1 and TRBJ2-1, with TRBD1 as a possible D gene (5 bases). V was pared by 7 bases and J by 9 bases, with 16 bases between. CDR1 and CDR2 (germline): MNHNS, SASEGT. This CDR3 comprises 13 residues. DNA for the CDR3: TGTGCCAGCAAAGGCCAAGGGGTCCGTGAGCAGTTCTTC. Protein sequence: CASKGQGVREQFF.

V gene TRBV7-2 combines with J gene TRBJ1-1; possible D gene TRBD1, 6 bases. There are 14 residues in the CDR3. Per germline, CDR1 SGHTA and CDR2 FQGNSA. Trimming cost V 5 bases and J 5 bases, with 15 bases left between them. The CDR3 loop is CASSPWGGATEAFF. The CDR3 DNA reads as TGTGCCAGCAGCCCCTGGGGGGGGGCGACTGAAGCTTTCTTT.

Turning to this clonotype: A much more abundant neighbour one base away suggests this may be a read error. The V and J genes are TRBV20-1 and TRBJ1-2; no clear D gene. Trimming cost V 1 base and J 4 bases, with 7 bases left between them. The CDR3 sequence is 12 residues long. In germline, CDR1 is DFQATT, CDR2 SNEGSKA (reference sequence). The CDR3 DNA reads TGCAGTGCTAGAGGTAGTCCCTATGGCTACACCTTC. Translating gives CSARGSPYGYTF.

This clonotype was counted ten times or more. J is TRBJ1-4 and V is TRBV2; 7 positions agree with TRBD1. This CDR3 has 13 residues. Per the germline V gene, CDR1 is SNHLY and CDR2 is FYNNEI. The V and J ends lost 11 bases and 6 bases, in that order; junction bases with no gene match: 9. The CDR3, as DNA: TGTGCCTGGCGGACAGGCTTATATGAAAAACTGTTTTTT. Its translation is CAWRTGLYEKLFF.

This chain joins TRBV6-1 and TRBJ1-1; D gene unclear. This CDR3 contains 11 residues. Germline CDR1 reads MNHNS; CDR2 reads SASEGT. V gave up 10 bases and J gave up 6 bases, with 12 bases separating them. CDR3 sequence reads: CATKRGAEAFF. The DNA of the CDR3 is TGTGCCACTAAACGTGGGGCTGAAGCTTTCTTT.

This clonotype was recorded many times. The chain's CDR3 is CASSEVLTWNNQPQHF. CDR3 sequence (DNA): TGTGCCAGCAGTGAAGTCCTGACATGGAACAATCAGCCCCAGCATTTT. V usage is TRBV2 and J usage is TRBJ1-5; D remains ambiguous. Germline lookup yields CDR1 SNHLY and CDR2 FYNNEI. V lost 1 base and J 3 bases, leaving 13 bases between the germline ends. The CDR3 is 16 amino acids.

The chain links TRBV19 to TRBJ2-1, with D unclear. Looked up from germline, CDR1 is LNHDA and CDR2 is SQIVND (reference sequence). The CDR3 runs 13 residues. V was cut by 3 bases and J by 2 bases, with 5 bases left in between. CDR3: CASSMRAYNEQFF. The CDR3 DNA follows: TGTGCCAGTAGTATGCGCGCCTACAATGAGCAGTTCTTC.